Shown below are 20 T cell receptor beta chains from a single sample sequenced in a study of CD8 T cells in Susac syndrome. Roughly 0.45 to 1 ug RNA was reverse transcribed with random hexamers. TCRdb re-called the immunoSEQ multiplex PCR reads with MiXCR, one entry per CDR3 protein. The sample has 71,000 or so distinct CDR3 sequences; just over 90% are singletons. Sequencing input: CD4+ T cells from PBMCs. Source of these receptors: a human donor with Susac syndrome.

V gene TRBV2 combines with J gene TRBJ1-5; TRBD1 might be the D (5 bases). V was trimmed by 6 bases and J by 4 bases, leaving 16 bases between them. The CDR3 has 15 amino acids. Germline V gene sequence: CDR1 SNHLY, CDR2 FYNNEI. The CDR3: CASRQGTGGNQPQHF. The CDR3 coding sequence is TGTGCCAGCAGGCAAGGGACCGGGGGGAATCAGCCCCAGCATTTT.

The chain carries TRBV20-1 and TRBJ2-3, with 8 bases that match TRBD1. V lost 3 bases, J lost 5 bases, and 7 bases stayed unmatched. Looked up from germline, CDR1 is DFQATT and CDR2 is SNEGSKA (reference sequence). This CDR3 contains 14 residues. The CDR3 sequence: CSASGQGAKDTQYF. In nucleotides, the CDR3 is TGCAGTGCTAGCGGGCAGGGGGCAAAAGATACGCAGTATTTT.

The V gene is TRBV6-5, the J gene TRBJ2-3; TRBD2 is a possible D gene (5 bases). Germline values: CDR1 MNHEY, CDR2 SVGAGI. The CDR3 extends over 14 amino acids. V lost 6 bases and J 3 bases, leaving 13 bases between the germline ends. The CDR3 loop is CASREPSGTDTQYF. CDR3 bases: TGTGCCAGCAGGGAGCCCTCGGGAACAGATACGCAGTATTTT.

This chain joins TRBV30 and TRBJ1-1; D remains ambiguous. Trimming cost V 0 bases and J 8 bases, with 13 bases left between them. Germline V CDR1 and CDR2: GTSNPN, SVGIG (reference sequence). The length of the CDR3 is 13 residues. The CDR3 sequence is CAWSVMAVDEAFF. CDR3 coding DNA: TGTGCCTGGAGTGTAATGGCAGTGGACGAAGCTTTCTTT.

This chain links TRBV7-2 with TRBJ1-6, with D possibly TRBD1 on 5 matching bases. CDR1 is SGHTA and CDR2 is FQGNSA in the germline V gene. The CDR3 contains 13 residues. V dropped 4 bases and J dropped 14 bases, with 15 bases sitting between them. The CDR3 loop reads CASSSSGPISLHF. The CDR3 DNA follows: TGTGCCAGCAGCTCATCAGGGCCGATATCCCTCCACTTT.

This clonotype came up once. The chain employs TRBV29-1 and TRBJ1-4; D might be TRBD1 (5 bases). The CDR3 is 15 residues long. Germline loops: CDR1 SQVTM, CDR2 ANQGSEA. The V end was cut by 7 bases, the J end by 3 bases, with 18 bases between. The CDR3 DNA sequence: TGCAGCGCTTCCCGCTCAGGGAGGGCTAATGAAAAACTGTTTTTT. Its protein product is CSASRSGRANEKLFF.

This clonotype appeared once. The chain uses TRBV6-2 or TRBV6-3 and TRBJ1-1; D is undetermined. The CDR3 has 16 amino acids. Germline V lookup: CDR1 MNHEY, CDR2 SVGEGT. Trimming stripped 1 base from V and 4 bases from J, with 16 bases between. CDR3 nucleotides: TGTGCCAGCAGTTACTTCGAGGGAACGGAGGGCACTGAAGCTTTCTTT. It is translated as CASSYFEGTEGTEAFF.

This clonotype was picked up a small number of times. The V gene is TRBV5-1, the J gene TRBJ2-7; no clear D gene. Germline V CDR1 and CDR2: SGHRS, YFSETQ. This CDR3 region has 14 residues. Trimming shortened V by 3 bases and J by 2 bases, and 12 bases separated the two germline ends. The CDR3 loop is CASSSDPGPYEQYF. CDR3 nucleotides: TGCGCCAGCAGCTCGGACCCCGGGCCCTACGAGCAGTACTTC.

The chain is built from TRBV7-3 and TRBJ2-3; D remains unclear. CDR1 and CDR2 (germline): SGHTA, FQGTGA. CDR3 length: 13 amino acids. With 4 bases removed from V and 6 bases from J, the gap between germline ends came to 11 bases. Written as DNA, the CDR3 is TGTGCCAGCAGCTCGACTCTGGGGGATACGCAGTATTTT. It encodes CASSSTLGDTQYF. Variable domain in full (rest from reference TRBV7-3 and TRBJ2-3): GAGVSQTPSNKVTEKGKYVELRCDPISGHTALYWYRQSLGQGPEFLIYFQGTGAADDSGLPNDRFFAVRPEGSVSTLKIQRTERGDSAVYLCASSSTLGDTQYFGPGTRLTVL.

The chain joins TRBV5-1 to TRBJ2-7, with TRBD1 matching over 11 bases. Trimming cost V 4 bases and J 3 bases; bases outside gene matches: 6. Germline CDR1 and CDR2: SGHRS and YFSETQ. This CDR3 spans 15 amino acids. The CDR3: CASSRPGTGGYEQYF. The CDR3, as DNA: TGCGCCAGCAGCCGACCCGGGACAGGGGGCTACGAGCAGTACTTC.

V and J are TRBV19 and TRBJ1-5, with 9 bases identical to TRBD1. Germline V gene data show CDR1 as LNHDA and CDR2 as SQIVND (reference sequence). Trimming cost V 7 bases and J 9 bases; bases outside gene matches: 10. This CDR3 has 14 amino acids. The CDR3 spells CASNSRQGERPQHF. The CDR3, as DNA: TGTGCCAGTAACAGTCGACAGGGGGAACGGCCCCAGCATTTT.

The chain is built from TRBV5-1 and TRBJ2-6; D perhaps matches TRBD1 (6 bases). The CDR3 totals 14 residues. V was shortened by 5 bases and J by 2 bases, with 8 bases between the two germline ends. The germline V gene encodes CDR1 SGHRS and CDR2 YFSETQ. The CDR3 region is CASRDSTGANVLTF. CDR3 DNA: TGCGCCAGCAGGGACAGCACTGGGGCCAACGTCCTGACTTTC.

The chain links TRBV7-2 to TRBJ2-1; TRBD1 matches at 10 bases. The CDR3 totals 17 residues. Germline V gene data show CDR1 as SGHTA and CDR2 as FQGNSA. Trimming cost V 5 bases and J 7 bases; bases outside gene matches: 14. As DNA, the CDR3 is TGTGCCAGCAGCCCACGGGCCGGGACAGGGGAACGGAATGAGCAGTTCTTC. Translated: CASSPRAGTGERNEQFF.

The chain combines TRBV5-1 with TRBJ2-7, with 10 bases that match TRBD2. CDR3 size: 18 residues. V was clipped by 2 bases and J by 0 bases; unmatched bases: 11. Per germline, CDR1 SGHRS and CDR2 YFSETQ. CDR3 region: CASSLHRLAGGHSYEQYF. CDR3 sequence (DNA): TGCGCCAGCAGCTTACATCGTTTAGCGGGGGGACACTCCTACGAGCAGTACTTC.

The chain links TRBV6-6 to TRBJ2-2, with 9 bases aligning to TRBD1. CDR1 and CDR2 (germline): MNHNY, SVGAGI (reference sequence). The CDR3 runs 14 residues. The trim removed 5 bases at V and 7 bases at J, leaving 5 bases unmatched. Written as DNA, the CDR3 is TGTGCCAGCAGTCGACAGGGGGAGGACGGGGAGCTGTTTTTT. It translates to CASSRQGEDGELFF.

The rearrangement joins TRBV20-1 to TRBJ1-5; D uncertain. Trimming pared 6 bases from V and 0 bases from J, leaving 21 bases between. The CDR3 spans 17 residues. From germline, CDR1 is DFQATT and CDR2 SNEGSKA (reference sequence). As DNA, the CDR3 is TGCAGTGCCAACTCCCGAGGGCCGGTTTATAGCAATCAGCCCCAGCATTTT. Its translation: CSANSRGPVYSNQPQHF.

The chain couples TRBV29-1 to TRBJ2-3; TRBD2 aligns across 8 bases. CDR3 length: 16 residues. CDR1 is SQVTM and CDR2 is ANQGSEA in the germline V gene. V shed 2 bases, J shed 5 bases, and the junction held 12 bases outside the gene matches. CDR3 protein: CSVEWGGGGPVDTQYF. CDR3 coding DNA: TGCAGCGTTGAATGGGGTGGCGGGGGGCCCGTAGATACGCAGTATTTT.

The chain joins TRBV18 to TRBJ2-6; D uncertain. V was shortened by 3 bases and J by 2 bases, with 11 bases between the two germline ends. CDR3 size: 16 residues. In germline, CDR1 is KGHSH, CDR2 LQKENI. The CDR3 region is CASSPVGFPGANVLTF. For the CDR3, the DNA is TGTGCCAGCTCACCTGTAGGATTCCCTGGGGCCAACGTCCTGACTTTC.

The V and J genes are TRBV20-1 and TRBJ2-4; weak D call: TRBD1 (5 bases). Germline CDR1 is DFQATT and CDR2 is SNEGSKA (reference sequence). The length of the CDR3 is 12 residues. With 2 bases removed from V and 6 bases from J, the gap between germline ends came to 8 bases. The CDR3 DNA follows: TGCAGTGCTAGAACCGACAGAAACATTCAGTACTTC. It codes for CSARTDRNIQYF.

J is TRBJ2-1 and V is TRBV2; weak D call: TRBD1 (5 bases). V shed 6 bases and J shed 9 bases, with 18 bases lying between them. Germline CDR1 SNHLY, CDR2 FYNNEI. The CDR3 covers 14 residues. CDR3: CASSAEQGSTEQFF. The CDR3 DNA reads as TGTGCCAGCAGCGCGGAGCAGGGATCGACTGAGCAGTTCTTC.